This passage covers 19 T cell receptor beta chains from one sample sequenced in a study of regulatory T cells in long-lasting Graves disease (dated by TCRdb to about 2021). Libraries were constructed by multiplex PCR. The sequencer listed for this sample is Illumina HiSeq 4000. iRepertoire HTBI primers and Arm-PCR amplification of CDR3 regions were used to construct TCR beta libraries. TCRdb reprocessed the public reads (quality trimming at Q25 with fastp, clone calling with MiXCR) and kept in-frame beta chains. One record per CDR3 amino acid sequence lists the most common genes and DNA. The sample data list fewer than 550,000 distinct CDR3 sequences, and 20% to 25% of these were observed just once. Together, the top ten hold less than 9% of the sample. Interpreted using the paper, the time point label stands for: persistent/refractory GD, antithyroid drugs over 5 years with positive TRAb. RNA was extracted from PBMCs in TRIzol for both TCR sequencing and RNA sequencing.

This material consisted of peripheral blood mononuclear cells (PBMCs), taken when the disease was refractory, from a patient treated with antithyroid drugs. The receptor source for this set is a female donor with Graves disease.

This clonotype has a count of ten or more. J is TRBJ2-5 and V is TRBV6-1; 8 bases align to TRBD1. CDR1 is MNHNS, CDR2 SASEGT, per germline. V lost 5 bases, J lost 2 bases, and 1 base stayed unmatched. The CDR3 extends over 13 amino acids. The CDR3 sequence is CASSRQGQETQYF. The CDR3 DNA sequence: TGTGCCAGCAGTAGACAGGGGCAAGAGACCCAGTACTTC.

This clonotype was detected ten times or more. The genes are TRBV19 and TRBJ1-1; D might be TRBD1 (5 bases). Trimming cost V 4 bases and J 6 bases, with 18 bases left between them. CDR1 is LNHDA, CDR2 SQIVND, per germline (reference sequence). The CDR3 sequence is 15 residues long. The CDR3 here is CASSTARLTVAEAFF. For the CDR3, the DNA is TGTGCCAGTAGTACCGCCCGCTTGACAGTGGCTGAAGCTTTCTTT.

The chain recombines TRBV6-1 with TRBJ2-7, with D possibly being TRBD1 or TRBD2 (6 bases each). CDR3 length: 14 amino acids. V was clipped by 8 bases and J by 2 bases, with 16 bases between them. The germline CDR1 and CDR2 sequences are MNHNS and SASEGT. As DNA, the CDR3 is TGTGCCAGCCGAAGACAGGAGGGGACCTACGAGCAGTACTTC. This gives the protein CASRRQEGTYEQYF.

A remark on this clonotype: The junction does not match germline at one end; this may be a read error. The chain employs TRBV2 and TRBJ1-2, with D perhaps matching TRBD1 (6 bases). The CDR3 has 16 amino acids. CDR1 and CDR2 (germline): SNHLY, FYNNEI. CDR3: CASSGGGGLNAYGHTF. CDR3 sequence (DNA): TGTGCCAGCAGTGGAGGGGGGGGACTCAATGCCTATGGCCACACCTTC. Full variable domain (rest looked up from reference TRBV2 and TRBJ1-2): EPEVTQTPSHQVTQMGQEVILRCVPISNHLYFYWYRQILGQKVEFLVSFYNNEISEKSEIFDDQFSVERPDGSNFTLKIRSTKLEDSAMYFCASSGGGGLNAYGHTFGSGTRLTVV.

The rearrangement links TRBV7-6 to TRBJ1-1, with D uncertain. Trimming took off 4 bases at V and 0 bases at J, with 15 bases between the two ends. Germline V lookup: CDR1 SGHVS, CDR2 FNYEAQ. The CDR3 runs to 16 residues. The CDR3 loop reads CASSSEQTRMNTEAFF. CDR3 in DNA: TGTGCCAGCAGCTCAGAACAGACCCGCATGAACACTGAAGCTTTCTTT.

A few counts support this clonotype. V usage is TRBV7-9 and J usage is TRBJ2-7; D call uncertain. The J call is doubtful: the DNA matches TRBJ2-4 better. Germline lookup yields CDR1 SEHNR and CDR2 FQNEAQ (reference sequence). The CDR3 is 14 amino acids. The DNA for the CDR3 is TGTGCCAGCAGTGGCCAGGCGAGGCCGTCCATTCAGTACTTC. Translation gives CASSGQARPSIQYF.

CDR3 protein: CASRTGTSGTSSYEQYF. DNA for the CDR3: TGTGCCAGCAGGACCGGGACTAGCGGGACTTCTTCCTACGAGCAGTACTTC. The rearrangement links TRBV6-1 to TRBJ2-7; 13 nucleotides line up with TRBD2. Losses at the gene ends were 6 bases for V and 1 base for J; bases not matched to a gene: 9. The CDR3 is made up of 17 amino acids. Germline values: CDR1 MNHNS, CDR2 SASEGT.

This clonotype has just a few counts. V gene TRBV29-1 combines with J gene TRBJ2-5, with D tentatively TRBD2 (5 bases). The CDR3 has 12 residues. Trimming removed 3 bases from V and 1 base from J, with 6 bases in between. Germline CDR1 SQVTM, CDR2 ANQGSEA. For the CDR3, the DNA is TGCAGCGTTGAGCGGGTCCAAGAGACCCAGTACTTC. This translates into CSVERVQETQYF.

This clonotype has only a few counts. The V gene is TRBV9, the J gene TRBJ2-5, with D possibly called TRBD1 or TRBD2 (6 bases each). The CDR3 has 16 residues. The germline V gene has CDR1 SGDLS and CDR2 YYNGEE. V was trimmed by 1 base and J by 5 bases, leaving 18 bases between them. In DNA, the CDR3 is TGTGCCAGCAGCGTAATGGACGACGGGGGCTGGGAGACCCAGTACTTC. Translation gives CASSVMDDGGWETQYF.

This clonotype was seen ten or more times. V is TRBV12-3 or TRBV12-4 and J is TRBJ2-7; no clear D gene. The ends were cut back, 5 bases at V and 4 bases at J, with 9 bases in the middle. The CDR3 spans 12 residues. CDR3 amino acids: CASSQSRYEQYF. CDR3 bases: TGTGCCAGCAGTCAGAGCCGATACGAGCAGTACTTC.

In regard to this clonotype: This likely came from a read error, as a far larger clone is one base away. V gene TRBV6-5 combines with J gene TRBJ2-7; 10 nucleotides agree with TRBD1. This CDR3 spans 15 amino acids. Germline CDR1 is MNHEY and CDR2 is SVGAGI. The CDR3 bases are TGTGCCAGCAGTTCCCGGACAGGGGGATCCTACAAGCAGTACTTC. It encodes CASSSRTGGSYKQYF.

This clonotype showed up many times. This sequence joins TRBV6-1 and TRBJ2-1; a possible D gene is TRBD2 (5 bases). This CDR3 is 15 amino acids long. Germline CDR1 is MNHNS and CDR2 is SASEGT. Trimming removed 5 bases at V and 3 bases at J, with 14 bases between. The CDR3 spells CASSRGLGFYNEQFF. The CDR3 DNA is TGTGCCAGCAGTAGAGGACTGGGGTTCTACAATGAGCAGTTCTTC.

This clonotype was found many times. The genes are TRBV28 and TRBJ1-5; TRBD1 agrees at 8 bases. This CDR3 spans 16 amino acids. The V gene's germline CDR1 is MDHEN and CDR2 SYDVKM. V gave up 4 bases and J gave up 3 bases; unmatched junction bases: 8. The chain's CDR3 is CASSSSSTGDNQPQHF. CDR3 nucleotide sequence: TGTGCCAGCAGTTCATCCTCGACAGGGGACAATCAGCCCCAGCATTTT. Together with reference TRBV28 and TRBJ1-5, the CDR3 gives the full variable domain: DVKVTQSSRYLVKRTGEKVFLECVQDMDHENMFWYRQDPGLGLRLIYFSYDVKMKEKGDIPEGYSVSREKKERFSLILESASTNQTSMYLCASSSSSTGDNQPQHFGDGTRLSIL.

This clonotype was counted many times. The chain links TRBV6-2 or TRBV6-3 to TRBJ2-5; the match to TRBD1 covers 9 bases. V was pared by 6 bases and J by 5 bases, with 1 base of the junction left unmatched. The CDR3 spans 12 residues. Per the germline V gene, CDR1 is MNHEY and CDR2 is SVGEGT. In nucleotides, the CDR3 is TGTGCCAGCAGACAGGGGGCTGAGACCCAGTACTTC. Its translation is CASRQGAETQYF.

The chain recombines TRBV7-6 with TRBJ2-1; 10 nucleotides agree with TRBD2. The CDR3 consists of 18 residues. Germline trimming cut 0 bases from V and 6 bases from J; bases unmatched to any gene: 11. In germline, CDR1 is SGHVS, CDR2 FNYEAQ. This CDR3 reads CASSLALSGGANGNEQFF. The CDR3 nucleotides are TGTGCCAGCAGCTTAGCGTTGAGCGGGGGGGCCAATGGCAATGAGCAGTTCTTC. Full variable domain (remainder filled in from reference TRBV7-6 and TRBJ2-1): GAGVSQSPRYKVTKRGQDVALRCDPISGHVSLYWYRQALGQGPEFLTYFNYEAQQDKSGLPNDRFSAERPEGSISTLTIQRTEQRDSAMYRCASSLALSGGANGNEQFFGPGTRLTVL.

The sample holds a few counts of this clonotype. The rearrangement uses TRBV9 and TRBJ1-2; maybe TRBD1 (6 bases). The CDR3 is 15 residues long. CDR1 is SGDLS and CDR2 is YYNGEE in the germline V gene. V was pared by 2 bases and J by 2 bases, with 13 bases between. In nucleotides, the CDR3 is TGTGCCAGCAGCGTCGGGACGGGGGCCAACTATGGCTACACCTTC. Encoded protein: CASSVGTGANYGYTF.

V usage is TRBV5-4 and J usage is TRBJ2-5; D unclear. CDR1 and CDR2 (germline): SGHNT, YYREEE (reference sequence). With 0 bases removed from V and 8 bases from J, the gap between germline ends came to 14 bases. The CDR3 length is 14 residues. This CDR3 reads CASSLVGDLQTQYF. As DNA, the CDR3 is TGTGCCAGCAGCTTGGTAGGAGATCTCCAAACCCAGTACTTC.

This clonotype was seen repeatedly, ten times or more. The V and J genes are TRBV20-1 and TRBJ2-5, with TRBD2 identical over 15 bases. This CDR3 contains 14 residues. The V and J ends lost 5 bases and 5 bases, in that order; junction bases with no gene match: 3. Germline CDR1 and CDR2: DFQATT and SNEGSKA (reference sequence). DNA for the CDR3: TGCAGTGCTGGGACTAGCGGGGGGCCGGAGACCCAGTACTTC. Translation: CSAGTSGGPETQYF.

This clonotype came up many times. This sequence joins TRBV28 and TRBJ2-5; unclear D gene. Germline-derived CDR1 and CDR2 are MDHEN and SYDVKM. Trimming left V 5 bases short and J 5 bases short, with 12 bases between. The CDR3 is made up of 13 amino acids. CDR3 coding DNA: TGTGCCAGCAGTAAGGGCGTGAGGGAGACCCAGTACTTC. It codes for CASSKGVRETQYF.